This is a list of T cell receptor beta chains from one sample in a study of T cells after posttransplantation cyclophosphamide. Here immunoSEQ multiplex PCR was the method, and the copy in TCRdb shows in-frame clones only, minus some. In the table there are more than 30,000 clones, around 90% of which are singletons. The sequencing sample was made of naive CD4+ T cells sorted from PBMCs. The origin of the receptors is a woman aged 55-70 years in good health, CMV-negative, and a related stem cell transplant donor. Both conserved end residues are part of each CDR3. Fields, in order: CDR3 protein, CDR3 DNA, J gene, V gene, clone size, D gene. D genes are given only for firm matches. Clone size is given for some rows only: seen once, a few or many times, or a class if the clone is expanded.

CDR3: CASSAYRGGRLTDTQYF; DNA: TGTGCCAGCAGCGCCTACCGCGGAGGGCGACTCACAGATACGCAGTATTTT; J: TRBJ2-3; V: TRBV9; size: .; D: .
CDR3: CASIAGGNYGYTF; DNA: TGTGCCAGCATAGCCGGGGGGAACTATGGCTACACCTTC; J: TRBJ1-2; V: TRBV2; size: .; D: .
CDR3: CASSLEGGEDTQYF; DNA: TGCGCCAGCAGCTTGGAAGGGGGCGAAGATACGCAGTATTTT; J: TRBJ2-3; V: TRBV5-1; size: .; D: TRBD1
CDR3: CASSVGLAGGPSSYNEQFF; DNA: TGTGCCAGTAGTGTCGGACTAGCGGGAGGGCCTTCCTCCTACAATGAGCAGTTCTTC; J: TRBJ2-1; V: TRBV19; size: .; D: TRBD2
CDR3: CASSFRGSTQHF; DNA: TGTGCCAGCAGTTTCAGGGGATCGACCCAGCATTTT; J: TRBJ1-5; V: TRBV28; size: .; D: .
CDR3: CASSLSGGDYGYTF; DNA: TGTGCCAGCAGCTTATCGGGGGGCGACTATGGCTACACCTTC; J: TRBJ1-2; V: TRBV5-4; size: .; D: .
CDR3: CASSLGTPNSPLHF; DNA: TGTGCCAGCAGCCTCGGGACACCCAATTCACCCCTCCACTTT; J: TRBJ1-6; V: TRBV7-8; size: .; D: .
CDR3: CASSKTSGNYEQYF; DNA: TGTGCCAGCAGTAAGACCAGCGGGAATTACGAGCAGTACTTC; J: TRBJ2-7; V: TRBV6-6; size: .; D: TRBD2
CDR3: CASSTAESGTDTQYF; DNA: TGTGCCAGCAGCACAGCGGAGTCTGGCACAGATACGCAGTATTTT; J: TRBJ2-3; V: TRBV7-3; size: .; D: .
CDR3: CASSLIGGAKNIQYF; DNA: TGTGCCAGCAGCTTAATCGGCGGTGCCAAAAACATTCAGTACTTC; J: TRBJ2-4; V: TRBV7-3; size: .; D: .
CDR3: CASSFRTSGRQNLTGELFF; DNA: TGTGCCAGCAGCTTTAGGACTAGCGGGAGGCAAAACCTCACCGGGGAGCTGTTTTTT; J: TRBJ2-2; V: TRBV5-6; size: .; D: TRBD2
CDR3: CASSSERGGPGELFF; DNA: TGTGCCAGCAGCTCCGAGCGGGGGGGGCCCGGGGAGCTGTTTTTT; J: TRBJ2-2; V: TRBV7-9; size: .; D: TRBD2
CDR3: CASSIGTTNTGELFF; DNA: TGTGCCAGTAGTATAGGGACAACGAACACCGGGGAGCTGTTTTTT; J: TRBJ2-2; V: TRBV19; size: once; D: .
CDR3: CASRSIEGGNEQYF; DNA: TGCGCCAGCCGATCAATCGAGGGAGGGAACGAGCAGTACTTC; J: TRBJ2-7; V: TRBV5-1; size: .; D: TRBD2
CDR3: CASSLTRTEAFF; DNA: TGTGCCAGCAGTTTAACGCGCACTGAAGCTTTCTTT; J: TRBJ1-1; V: TRBV28; size: .; D: .
CDR3: CASRVAGSYEQYF; DNA: TGTGCCAGCAGAGTAGCGGGCTCCTACGAGCAGTACTTC; J: TRBJ2-7; V: TRBV27; size: .; D: TRBD2
CDR3: CASSRTSGRSSYNEQFF; DNA: TGTGCCAGCAGTCGGACTAGCGGGAGGAGCTCCTACAATGAGCAGTTCTTC; J: TRBJ2-1; V: TRBV5-6; size: once; D: TRBD2
CDR3: CASNPTGQGNTEAFF; DNA: TGCGCCAGCAACCCGACGGGACAGGGGAACACTGAAGCTTTCTTT; J: TRBJ1-1; V: TRBV5-1; size: once; D: TRBD1
CDR3: CASSRRALYSGANVLTF; DNA: TGTGCCAGCAGCCGGCGGGCCCTATACTCTGGGGCCAACGTCCTGACTTTC; J: TRBJ2-6; V: TRBV11-2; size: .; D: .
CDR3: CSPGGDYGYTF; DNA: TGCAGCCCGGGGGGGGACTATGGCTACACCTTC; J: TRBJ1-2; V: TRBV29-1; size: .; D: .
CDR3: CASVELSSYEQYF; DNA: TGTGCCAGCGTGGAGCTAAGCTCCTACGAGCAGTACTTC; J: TRBJ2-7; V: TRBV7-9; size: .; D: .
CDR3: CATSTLRNTEAFF; DNA: TGTGCCACCAGCACCCTAAGGAACACTGAAGCTTTCTTT; J: TRBJ1-1; V: TRBV15; size: .; D: .
CDR3: CASSSREGPSYNEQFF; DNA: TGTGCCAGCAGCTCCAGGGAAGGGCCCTCATACAATGAGCAGTTCTTC; J: TRBJ2-1; V: TRBV28; size: .; D: .
CDR3: CASSLQPGNQPQHF; DNA: TGTGCCAGCAGCTTACAACCGGGCAATCAGCCCCAGCATTTT; J: TRBJ1-5; V: TRBV7-3; size: .; D: .
CDR3: CASSAGARDRAYEQYF; DNA: TGTGCCAGCAGCGCAGGAGCTCGGGACAGGGCCTACGAGCAGTACTTC; J: TRBJ2-7; V: TRBV9; size: .; D: TRBD1
CDR3: CASSHDSLRAFF; DNA: TGCGCCAGCAGCCACGACAGCCTTAGAGCTTTCTTT; J: TRBJ1-1; V: TRBV5-1; size: .; D: .
CDR3: CASSRDRGGQPQHF; DNA: TGTGCCAGTAGCCGAGACAGGGGAGGTCAGCCCCAGCATTTT; J: TRBJ1-5; V: TRBV19; size: .; D: TRBD1
CDR3: CASSIATSGGAYNEQFF; DNA: TGTGCCAGTAGTATCGCGACTAGCGGGGGGGCCTACAATGAGCAGTTCTTC; J: TRBJ2-1; V: TRBV19; size: .; D: TRBD2
CDR3: CAWNKFWTDRANTGELFF; DNA: TGTGCCTGGAATAAATTCTGGACAGATCGGGCAAACACCGGGGAGCTGTTTTTT; J: TRBJ2-2; V: TRBV30; size: once; D: .
CDR3: CASMSSQGTSYGKAFF; DNA: TGTGCCAGTATGAGCTCCCAAGGGACATCCTATGGGAAAGCTTTCTTT; J: TRBJ1-1; V: TRBV19; size: .; D: .
CDR3: CASSPQQGWNEKLFF; DNA: TGTGCCAGCAGTCCTCAACAGGGGTGGAATGAAAAACTGTTTTTT; J: TRBJ1-4; V: TRBV6-5; size: .; D: TRBD1
CDR3: CASSFTRAHEQYF; DNA: TGTGCCAGCAGCTTCACCAGGGCCCACGAGCAGTACTTC; J: TRBJ2-7; V: TRBV7-3; size: .; D: .